The 11 T cell receptor beta chains below all came from one sample that was sequenced in a study of PD-L1 blockade in urothelial cancer. Time point of the sample: peripheral blood 6 weeks after treatment start. Assay used: immunoSEQ multiplex PCR; TCRdb lists only in-frame clones, some missing. There are more than 60,000 clones in the sample; 88% occur only once, and approximately 10% lies in the top ten. The sequencing here drew on PBMCs, taken around atezolizumab (anti-PD-L1) treatment. Receptors were obtained from a man in his fifties or sixties with urothelial cancer.

The V and J genes are TRBV6-1 and TRBJ1-5; no clear D gene. With 1 base removed from V and 9 bases from J, the gap between germline ends came to 10 bases. Germline V gene lookup returns CDR1 MNHNS and CDR2 SASEGT. CDR3 size: 13 residues. CDR3 loop: CASSEVSPRPQHF. CDR3 nucleotide sequence: TGTGCCAGCAGTGAAGTATCCCCGAGGCCCCAGCATTTT.

The V gene is TRBV6-5, the J gene TRBJ1-1, with D unresolved. V gave up 6 bases and J gave up 4 bases, with 12 bases separating them. The germline gives CDR1 MNHEY, CDR2 SVGAGI. The CDR3 runs to 13 residues. The CDR3 nucleotides read TGTGCCAGCAGCCCCGAGTTCGGCACTGAAGCTTTCTTT. This translates into CASSPEFGTEAFF.

This chain uses TRBV2 with TRBJ1-1, with 8 bases fitting TRBD1. CDR1 and CDR2 (germline): SNHLY, FYNNEI. The V and J ends lost 6 bases and 3 bases, in that order; junction bases with no gene match: 6. The CDR3 consists of 14 residues. The CDR3 region is CASRTQGAYTEAFF. Written as DNA, the CDR3 is TGTGCCAGCAGAACCCAGGGGGCCTACACTGAAGCTTTCTTT.

The CDR3 loop is CASSPLGGGYNEQFF. The CDR3 nucleotides read TGTGCCAGCAGCCCTTTGGGCGGGGGCTACAATGAGCAGTTCTTC. The chain combines TRBV5-4 with TRBJ2-1; 7 nucleotides align to TRBD2. The CDR3 spans 15 residues. CDR1 is SGHNT, CDR2 YYREEE, per germline (reference sequence). Trimming took 4 bases from V and 3 from J; bases not matched to a gene: 7.

This clone was detected only a few times. The rearrangement joins TRBV29-1 to TRBJ2-5; D is possibly TRBD1 (5 bases). CDR1 is SQVTM and CDR2 is ANQGSEA in the germline V gene. Trimming removed 6 bases at V and 4 bases at J, with 12 bases between. This CDR3 has 12 amino acids. The CDR3 coding sequence is TGCAGCGTGGGGCCTAGGGCAGAGACCCAGTACTTC. It yields the protein CSVGPRAETQYF.

The V and J genes are TRBV13 and TRBJ2-2, with D perhaps matching TRBD2 (6 bases). This CDR3 has 13 amino acids. Per the germline V gene, CDR1 is PRHDT and CDR2 is FYEKMQ (reference sequence). The V and J ends lost 1 base and 6 bases respectively, with 6 bases between them. The CDR3 bases are TGTGCCAGCAGCTTAGCGGGGGCCGGGGAGCTGTTTTTT. Its protein product is CASSLAGAGELFF. Variable domain in full (rest from reference TRBV13 and TRBJ2-2): AAGVIQSPRHLIKEKRETATLKCYPIPRHDTVYWYQQGPGQDPQFLISFYEKMQSDKGSIPDRFSAQQFSDYHSELNMSSLELGDSALYFCASSLAGAGELFFGEGSRLTVL.

This chain links TRBV11-2 with TRBJ2-7; the D is unclear. This CDR3 comprises 12 residues. Germline values: CDR1 SGHAT, CDR2 FQNNGV. With 1 base removed from V and 12 bases from J, the gap between germline ends came to 13 bases. The CDR3 loop reads CASSLGFERAYF. CDR3 in DNA: TGTGCCAGCAGCTTAGGCTTCGAAAGAGCGTACTTC.

V gene TRBV6-1 combines with J gene TRBJ2-7, with 10 bases lining up with TRBD1. The germline V gene encodes CDR1 MNHNS and CDR2 SASEGT. The CDR3 loop spans 14 amino acids. J lost 6 bases, V lost 4 bases, and 6 bases had no gene match. In nucleotides, the CDR3 is TGTGCCAGCAGTGCCGACAGGGGGCCGAGCGAGCAGTACTTC. Translation: CASSADRGPSEQYF.

The chain employs TRBV7-9 and TRBJ2-5, with a tentative D call TRBD1 (5 bases). CDR1 SEHNR and CDR2 FQNEAQ come from the germline V gene (reference sequence). The CDR3 consists of 16 residues. The V end was cut by 6 bases, the J end by 0 bases, with 17 bases between. Here the CDR3 reads CASSFTGLTNQETQYF. CDR3 bases: TGTGCCAGCAGTTTTACAGGCCTTACAAACCAAGAGACCCAGTACTTC. Combining the CDR3 with reference TRBV7-9 and TRBJ2-5 gives the whole variable domain DTGVSQNPRHKITKRGQNVTFRCDPISEHNRLYWYRQTLGQGPEFLTYFQNEAQLEKSRLLSDRFSAERPKGSFSTLEIQRTEQGDSAMYLCASSFTGLTNQETQYFGPGTRLLVL.

This clone showed up just once. The chain carries TRBV11-2 and TRBJ1-6; a possible D gene is TRBD1 (6 bases). Trimming shortened V by 3 bases and J by 10 bases, and 10 bases separated the two germline ends. Per germline, CDR1 SGHAT and CDR2 FQNNGV. CDR3 size: 13 residues. CDR3 in DNA: TGTGCCAGCAGCTTCTCACAGGGCTCACCCCTCCACTTT. This encodes CASSFSQGSPLHF.

This chain uses TRBV7-9 with TRBJ1-3; possibly TRBD1 for D (5 bases). From germline, CDR1 is SEHNR and CDR2 FQNEAQ (reference sequence). Trimming shortened V by 5 bases and J by 0 bases, and 14 bases separated the two germline ends. This CDR3 spans 16 amino acids. The CDR3 loop reads CASSPTTAFSGNTIYF. DNA of the CDR3: TGTGCCAGCAGCCCAACGACAGCCTTCTCTGGAAACACCATATATTTT.